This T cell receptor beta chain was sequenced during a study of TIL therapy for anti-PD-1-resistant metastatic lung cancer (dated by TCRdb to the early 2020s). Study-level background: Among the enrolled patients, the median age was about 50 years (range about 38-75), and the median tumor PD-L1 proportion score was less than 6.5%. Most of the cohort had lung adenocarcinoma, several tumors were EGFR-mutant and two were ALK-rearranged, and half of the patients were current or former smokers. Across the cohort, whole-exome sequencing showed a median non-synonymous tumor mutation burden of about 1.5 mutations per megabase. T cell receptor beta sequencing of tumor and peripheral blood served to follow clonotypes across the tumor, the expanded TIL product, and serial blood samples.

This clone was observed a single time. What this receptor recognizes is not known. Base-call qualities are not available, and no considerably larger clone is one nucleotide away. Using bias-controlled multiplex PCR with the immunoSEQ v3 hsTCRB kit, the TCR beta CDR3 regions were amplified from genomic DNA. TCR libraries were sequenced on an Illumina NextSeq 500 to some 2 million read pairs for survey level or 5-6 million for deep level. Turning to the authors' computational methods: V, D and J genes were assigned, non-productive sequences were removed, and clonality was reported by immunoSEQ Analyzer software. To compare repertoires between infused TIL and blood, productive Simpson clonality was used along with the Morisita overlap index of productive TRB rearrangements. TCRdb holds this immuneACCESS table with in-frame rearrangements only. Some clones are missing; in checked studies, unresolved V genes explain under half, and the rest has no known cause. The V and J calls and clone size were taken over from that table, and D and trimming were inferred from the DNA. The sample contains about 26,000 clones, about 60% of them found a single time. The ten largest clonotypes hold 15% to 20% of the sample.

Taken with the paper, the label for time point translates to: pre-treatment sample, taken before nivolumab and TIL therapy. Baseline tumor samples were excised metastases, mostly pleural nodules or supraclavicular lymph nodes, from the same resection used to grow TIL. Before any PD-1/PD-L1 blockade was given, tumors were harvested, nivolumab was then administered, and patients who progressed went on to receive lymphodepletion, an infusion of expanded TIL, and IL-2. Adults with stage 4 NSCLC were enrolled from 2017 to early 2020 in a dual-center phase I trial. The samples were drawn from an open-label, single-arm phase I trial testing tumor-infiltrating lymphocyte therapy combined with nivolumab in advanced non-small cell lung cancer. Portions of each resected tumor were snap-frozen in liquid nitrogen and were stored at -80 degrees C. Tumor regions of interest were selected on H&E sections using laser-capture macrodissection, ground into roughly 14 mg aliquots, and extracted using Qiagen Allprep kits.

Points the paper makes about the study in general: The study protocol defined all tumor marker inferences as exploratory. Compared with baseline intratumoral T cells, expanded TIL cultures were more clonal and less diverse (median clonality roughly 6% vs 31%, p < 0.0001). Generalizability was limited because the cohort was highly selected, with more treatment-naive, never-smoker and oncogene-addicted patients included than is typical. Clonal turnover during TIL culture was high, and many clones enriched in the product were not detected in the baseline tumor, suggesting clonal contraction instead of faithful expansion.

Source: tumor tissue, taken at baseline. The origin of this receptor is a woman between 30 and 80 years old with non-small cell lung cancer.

The CDR3 region has the sequence CASSAQLAFEQYF. The sequence in DNA is TGTGCCAGCAGCGCCCAACTAGCTTTCGAGCAGTACTTC. The chain joins TRBV5-4 to TRBJ2-7; the D region possibly corresponds to TRBD2 (6 bases align). The CDR3, from cysteine to phenylalanine, totals 13 residues. The DNA shown is the 39-base CDR3, in frame from base 1. Trimming costs V 4 bases and J 6 bases, and their ends lie 14 bases apart. The germline V gene (reference sequence) provides CDR1 SGHNT and CDR2 YYREEE.